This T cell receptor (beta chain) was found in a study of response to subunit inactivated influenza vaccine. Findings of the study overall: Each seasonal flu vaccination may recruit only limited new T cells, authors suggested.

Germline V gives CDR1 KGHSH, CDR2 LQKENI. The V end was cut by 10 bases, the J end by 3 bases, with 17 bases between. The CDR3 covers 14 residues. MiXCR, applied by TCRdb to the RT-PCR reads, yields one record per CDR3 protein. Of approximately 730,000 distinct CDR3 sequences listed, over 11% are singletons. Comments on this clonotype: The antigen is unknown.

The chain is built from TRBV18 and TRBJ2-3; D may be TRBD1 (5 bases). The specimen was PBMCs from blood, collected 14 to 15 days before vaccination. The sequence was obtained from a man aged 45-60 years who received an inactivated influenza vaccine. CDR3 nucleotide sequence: TGTGCCACCACCAGCAGACAGCTAACAGATACGCAGTATTTT. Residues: CATTSRQLTDTQYF.